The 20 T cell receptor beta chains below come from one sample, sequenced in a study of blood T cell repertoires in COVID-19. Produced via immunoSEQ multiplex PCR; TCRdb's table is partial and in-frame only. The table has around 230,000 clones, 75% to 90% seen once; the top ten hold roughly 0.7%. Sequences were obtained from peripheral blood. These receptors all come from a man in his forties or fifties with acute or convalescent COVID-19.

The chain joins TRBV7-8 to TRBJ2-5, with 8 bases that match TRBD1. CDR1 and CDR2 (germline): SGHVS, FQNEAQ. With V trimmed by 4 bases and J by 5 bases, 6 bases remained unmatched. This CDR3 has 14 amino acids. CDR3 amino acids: CASSSYTGGETQYF. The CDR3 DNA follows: TGTGCCAGCAGCTCGTACACAGGGGGGGAGACCCAGTACTTC.

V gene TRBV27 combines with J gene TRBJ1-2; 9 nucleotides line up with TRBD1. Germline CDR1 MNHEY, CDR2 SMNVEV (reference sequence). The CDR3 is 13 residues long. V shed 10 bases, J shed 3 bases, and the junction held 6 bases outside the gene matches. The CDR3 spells CATTGGRDYGYTF. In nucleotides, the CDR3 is TGTGCCACTACAGGGGGCCGAGACTATGGCTACACCTTC.

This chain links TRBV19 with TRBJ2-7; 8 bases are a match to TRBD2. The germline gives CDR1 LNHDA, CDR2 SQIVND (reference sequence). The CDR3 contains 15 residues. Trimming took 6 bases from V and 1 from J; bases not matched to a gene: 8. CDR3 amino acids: CASRKSGGPSYEQYF. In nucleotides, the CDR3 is TGTGCCAGTAGAAAAAGCGGGGGACCTTCCTACGAGCAGTACTTC.

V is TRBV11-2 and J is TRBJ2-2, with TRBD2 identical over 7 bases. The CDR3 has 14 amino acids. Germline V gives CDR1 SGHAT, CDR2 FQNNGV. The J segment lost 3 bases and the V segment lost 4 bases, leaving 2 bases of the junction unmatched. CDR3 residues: CASSSTSYTGELFF. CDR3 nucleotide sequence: TGTGCCAGCAGCTCGACTAGCTACACCGGGGAGCTGTTTTTT. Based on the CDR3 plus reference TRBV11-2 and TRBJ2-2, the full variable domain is EAGVAQSPRYKIIEKRQSVAFWCNPISGHATLYWYQQILGQGPKLLIQFQNNGVVDDSQLPKDRFSAERLKGVDSTLKIQPAKLEDSAVYLCASSSTSYTGELFFGEGSRLTVL.

CDR3 region: CASSPKALAVEQYF. CDR3 bases: TGTGCCAGCTCACCAAAGGCCCTAGCCGTCGAGCAGTACTTC. The rearrangement links TRBV18 to TRBJ2-7, with D maybe TRBD2 (5 bases). The CDR3 runs to 14 residues. The V gene's germline CDR1 is KGHSH and CDR2 LQKENI. The germline V and J ends were trimmed by 2 bases and 6 bases, with 14 bases remaining between them. The full variable domain, rest sourced from reference TRBV18 and TRBJ2-7, is NAGVMQNPRHLVRRRGQEARLRCSPMKGHSHVYWYRQLPEEGLKFMVYLQKENIIDESGMPKERFSAEFPKEGPSILRIQQVVRGDSAAYFCASSPKALAVEQYFGPGTRLTVT.

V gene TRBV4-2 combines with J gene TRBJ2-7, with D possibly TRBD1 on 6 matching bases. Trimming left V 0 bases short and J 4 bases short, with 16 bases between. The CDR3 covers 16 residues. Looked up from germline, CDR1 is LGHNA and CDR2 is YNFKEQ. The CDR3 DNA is TGTGCCAGCAGCCAAGAGGGGCCCCCACAGGGTTACGAGCAGTACTTC. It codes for CASSQEGPPQGYEQYF.

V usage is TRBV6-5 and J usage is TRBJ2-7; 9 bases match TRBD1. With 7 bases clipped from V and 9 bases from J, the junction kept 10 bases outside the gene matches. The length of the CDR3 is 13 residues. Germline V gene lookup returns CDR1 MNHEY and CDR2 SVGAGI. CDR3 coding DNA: TGTGCCAGCACCTTAGGACAGGGGTTATCGCAGTACTTC. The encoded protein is CASTLGQGLSQYF.

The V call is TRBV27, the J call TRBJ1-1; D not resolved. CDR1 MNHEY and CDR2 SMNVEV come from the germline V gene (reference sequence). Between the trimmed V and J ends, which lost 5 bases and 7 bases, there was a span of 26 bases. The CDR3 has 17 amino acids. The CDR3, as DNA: TGTGCCAGCAGTCCCCACACAAGGCTCTCCGGAGTAGATGAAGCTTTCTTT. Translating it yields CASSPHTRLSGVDEAFF.

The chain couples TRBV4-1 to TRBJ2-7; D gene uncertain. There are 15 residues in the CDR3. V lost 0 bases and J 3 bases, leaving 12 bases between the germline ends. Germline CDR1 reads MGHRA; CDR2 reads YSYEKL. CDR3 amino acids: CASSQESTRNYEQYF. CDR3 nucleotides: TGCGCCAGCAGCCAAGAGTCCACCAGAAACTACGAGCAGTACTTC.

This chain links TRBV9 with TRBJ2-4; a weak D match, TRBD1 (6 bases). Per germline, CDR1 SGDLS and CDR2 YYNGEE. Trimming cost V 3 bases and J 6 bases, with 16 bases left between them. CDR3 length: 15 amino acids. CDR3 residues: CASSEQGDHPNIQYF. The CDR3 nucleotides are TGTGCCAGCAGCGAACAGGGAGACCACCCAAACATTCAGTACTTC. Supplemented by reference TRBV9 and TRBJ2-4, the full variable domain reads DSGVTQTPKHLITATGQRVTLRCSPRSGDLSVYWYQQSLDQGLQFLIQYYNGEERAKGNILERFSAQQFPDLHSELNLSSLELGDSALYFCASSEQGDHPNIQYFGAGTRLSVL.

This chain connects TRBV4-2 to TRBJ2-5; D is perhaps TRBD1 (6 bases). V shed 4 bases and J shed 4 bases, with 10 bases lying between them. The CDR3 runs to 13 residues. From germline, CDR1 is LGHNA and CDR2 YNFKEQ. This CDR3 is CASSRNRVETQYF. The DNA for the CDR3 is TGTGCCAGCAGCCGTAACAGGGTAGAGACCCAGTACTTC.

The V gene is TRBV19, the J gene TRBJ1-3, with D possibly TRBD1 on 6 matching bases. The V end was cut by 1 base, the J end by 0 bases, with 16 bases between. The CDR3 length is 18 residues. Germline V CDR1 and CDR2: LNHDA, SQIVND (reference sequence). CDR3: CASSIVGPGHSSGNTIYF. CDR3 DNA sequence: TGTGCCAGTAGTATAGTCGGTCCGGGACACAGCTCTGGAAACACCATATATTTT.

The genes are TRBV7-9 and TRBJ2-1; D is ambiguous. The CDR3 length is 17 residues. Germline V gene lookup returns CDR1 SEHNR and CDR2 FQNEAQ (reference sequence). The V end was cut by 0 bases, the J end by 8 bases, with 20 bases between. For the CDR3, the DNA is TGTGCCAGCAGCTTAGCGCGAAAGCTCCCACGAATCTATGAGCAGTTCTTC. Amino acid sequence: CASSLARKLPRIYEQFF.

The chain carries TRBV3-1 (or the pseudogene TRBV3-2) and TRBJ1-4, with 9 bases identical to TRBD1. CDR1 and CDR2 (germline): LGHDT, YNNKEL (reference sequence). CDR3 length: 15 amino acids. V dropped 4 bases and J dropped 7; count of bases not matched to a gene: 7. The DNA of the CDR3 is TGTGCCAGCAGCCCTACCGGGACAGGGAGTGAAAAACTGTTTTTT. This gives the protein CASSPTGTGSEKLFF.

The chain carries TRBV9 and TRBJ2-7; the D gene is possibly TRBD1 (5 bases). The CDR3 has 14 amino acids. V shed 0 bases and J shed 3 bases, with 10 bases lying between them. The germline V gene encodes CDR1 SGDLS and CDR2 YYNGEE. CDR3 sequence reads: CASSVEAQGYEQYF. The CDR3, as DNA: TGTGCCAGCAGCGTAGAGGCCCAGGGCTACGAGCAGTACTTC.

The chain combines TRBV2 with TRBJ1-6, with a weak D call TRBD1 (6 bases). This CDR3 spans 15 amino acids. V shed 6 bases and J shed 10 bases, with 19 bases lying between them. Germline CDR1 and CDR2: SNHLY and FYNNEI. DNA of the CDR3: TGTGCCAGCAGGGAAAATAGGGGGAATGGCTCACCCCTCCACTTT. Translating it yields CASRENRGNGSPLHF.

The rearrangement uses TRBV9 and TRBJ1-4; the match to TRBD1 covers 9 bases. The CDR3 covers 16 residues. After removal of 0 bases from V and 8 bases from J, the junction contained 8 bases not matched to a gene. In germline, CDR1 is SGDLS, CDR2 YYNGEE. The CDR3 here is CASSVGEHRGREKLFF. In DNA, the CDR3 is TGTGCCAGCAGCGTAGGAGAGCACAGGGGGCGGGAAAAACTGTTTTTT.

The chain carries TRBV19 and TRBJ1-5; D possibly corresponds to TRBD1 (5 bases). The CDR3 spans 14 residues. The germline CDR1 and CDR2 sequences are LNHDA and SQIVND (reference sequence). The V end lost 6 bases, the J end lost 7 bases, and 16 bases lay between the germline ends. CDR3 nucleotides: TGTGCCAGTAGGGAAGGGATGGGGCCACAGCCCCAGCATTTT. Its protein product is CASREGMGPQPQHF.

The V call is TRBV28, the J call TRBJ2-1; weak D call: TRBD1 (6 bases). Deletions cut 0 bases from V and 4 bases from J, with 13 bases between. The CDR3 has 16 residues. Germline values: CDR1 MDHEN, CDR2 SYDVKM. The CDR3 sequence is CASSLWGRGPYNEQFF. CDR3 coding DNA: TGTGCCAGCAGTTTATGGGGCAGGGGTCCATACAATGAGCAGTTCTTC.

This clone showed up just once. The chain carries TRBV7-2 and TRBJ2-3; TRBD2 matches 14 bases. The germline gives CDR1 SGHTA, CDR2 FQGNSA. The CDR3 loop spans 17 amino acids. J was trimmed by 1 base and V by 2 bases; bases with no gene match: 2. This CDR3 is CASSLRLAGGGTDTQYF. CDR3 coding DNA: TGTGCCAGCAGCTTACGACTAGCGGGAGGGGGCACAGATACGCAGTATTTT.